A selection of T cell receptor beta chains follows, all from one sample in a study of cytomegalovirus exposure and HLA in healthy donors. Here immunoSEQ multiplex PCR was the method, and the copy in TCRdb shows in-frame clones only, minus some. The table has 100,000 or so clones, about 85% seen once. The sequenced sample was PBMCs. Receptors originate from a man in his thirties or forties in good health and CMV-seronegative. CDR3s leave out the opening cysteine and the closing phenylalanine or tryptophan. D genes are given only for firm matches. Clone size, where shown, is once, few, many, or a class for clones that have expanded.

V gene	D gene	clone size	J gene	CDR3 protein
TRBV5-1	-	-	TRBJ2-6	ASQSPGLGIPGANVLT
TRBV5-1	-	once	TRBJ1-1	ASSFTGESDTEAF
TRBV5-4	-	-	TRBJ1-1	ASSRTLQGEAF
TRBV2	-	once	TRBJ1-6	ASRAGLVSSPLH
TRBV27	TRBD1	-	TRBJ2-5	ASSRQGVIETQY
TRBV10-3	TRBD2	-	TRBJ2-3	AIRGERGGFTDTQY
TRBV7-9	TRBD2	-	TRBJ2-7	ASRAGVREQY
TRBV7-9	-	-	TRBJ1-4	ASSPYTNNEKLF
TRBV11-2	-	once	TRBJ2-7	ASSLGASTTYYEQY
TRBV28	-	-	TRBJ2-7	ASTPTVPYEQY
TRBV9	-	-	TRBJ2-3	ASSVAGSVRRTDTQY
TRBV2	TRBD2	-	TRBJ2-3	ASSASWGGVDTQY
TRBV7-7	TRBD2	few	TRBJ2-5	ASSLSSGSETQY
TRBV4-2	TRBD1	-	TRBJ1-5	ASSQDGQGNQPQH
TRBV27	-	-	TRBJ2-2	ASSLPGLPTGELF
TRBV30	-	-	TRBJ1-2	AWSREGGYT
TRBV30	TRBD1	-	TRBJ1-2	AWSTTGGSGYT
TRBV25-1	TRBD1	-	TRBJ2-2	ASSDSLPGQSGELF
TRBV5-1	-	-	TRBJ2-7	ASSVEGLGYEQY
TRBV4-2	TRBD1	-	TRBJ1-5	ASSQGPGTGTNQPQH
TRBV27	TRBD1	-	TRBJ2-5	ASSWGQGAGETQY
TRBV5-4	-	-	TRBJ2-7	ASSVQASYEQY
TRBV6-1	TRBD1	-	TRBJ1-2	ASSSGQGDGYT
TRBV2	TRBD1	-	TRBJ1-5	ASRLTGINQPQH
TRBV30	-	-	TRBJ2-7	AWKGQGRPYEQY
TRBV6-1	TRBD1	few	TRBJ1-5	ASLRTGYSNQPQH
TRBV10-3	-	-	TRBJ2-3	AISESSGGGTDTQY
TRBV5-1	TRBD1	-	TRBJ2-7	ASSAGQGAVEQY
TRBV5-4	-	-	TRBJ2-3	ASSQGGGRPDTQY
TRBV6-1	-	medium-sized	TRBJ1-5	ASSDQGRNQPQH
TRBV6-1	TRBD1	-	TRBJ2-2	ASSVPQGAIGELF
TRBV11-2	-	-	TRBJ1-2	ASSSSRASGYT
TRBV30	TRBD1	-	TRBJ2-7	ACNSGTVAYEQY
TRBV7-9	-	-	TRBJ2-6	ASSPGTPRVGPGANVLT
TRBV7-8	TRBD1	-	TRBJ2-5	ASSLKGTVTSETQY
TRBV30	-	-	TRBJ1-2	AWSDPRPTADYGYT
TRBV7-2	-	once	TRBJ2-7	ASSFSGTPIYEQY
TRBV11-3	TRBD1	once	TRBJ1-5	ASRPGTGTNSNQPQH
TRBV5-1	TRBD1	-	TRBJ1-6	ASSSGTGGFGYNSPLH
TRBV2	TRBD2	few	TRBJ2-1	AGRTSGSPIYNEQF
TRBV27	-	-	TRBJ2-7	ASSLSFPPYEQY
TRBV7-9	TRBD1	-	TRBJ1-2	ASSLGLGQGFGYT